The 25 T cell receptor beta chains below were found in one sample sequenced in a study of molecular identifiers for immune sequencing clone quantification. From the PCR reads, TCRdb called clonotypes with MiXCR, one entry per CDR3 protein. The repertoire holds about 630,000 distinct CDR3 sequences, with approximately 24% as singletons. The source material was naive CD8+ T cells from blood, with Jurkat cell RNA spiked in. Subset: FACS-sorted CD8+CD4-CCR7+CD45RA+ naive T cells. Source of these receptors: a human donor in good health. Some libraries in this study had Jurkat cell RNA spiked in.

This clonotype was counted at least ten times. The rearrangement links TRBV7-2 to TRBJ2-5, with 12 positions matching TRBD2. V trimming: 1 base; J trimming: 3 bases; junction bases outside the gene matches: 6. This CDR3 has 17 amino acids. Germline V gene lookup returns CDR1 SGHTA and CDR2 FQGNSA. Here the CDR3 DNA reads TGTGCCAGCAGCTTAGTACTAGCGGGGGGCGGAAAAGAGACCCAGTACTTC. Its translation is CASSLVLAGGGKETQYF.

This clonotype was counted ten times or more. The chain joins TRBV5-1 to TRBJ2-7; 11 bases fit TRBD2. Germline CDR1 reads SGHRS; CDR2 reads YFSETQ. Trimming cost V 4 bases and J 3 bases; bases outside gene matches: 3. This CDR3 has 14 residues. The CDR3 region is CASSVGTSGYEQYF. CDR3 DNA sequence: TGCGCCAGCAGCGTCGGGACTAGCGGCTACGAGCAGTACTTC. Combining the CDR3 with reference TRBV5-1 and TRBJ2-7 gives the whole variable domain KAGVTQTPRYLIKTRGQQVTLSCSPISGHRSVSWYQQTPGQGLQFLFEYFSETQRNKGNFPGRFSGRQFSNSRSEMNVSTLELGDSALYLCASSVGTSGYEQYFGPGTRLTVT.

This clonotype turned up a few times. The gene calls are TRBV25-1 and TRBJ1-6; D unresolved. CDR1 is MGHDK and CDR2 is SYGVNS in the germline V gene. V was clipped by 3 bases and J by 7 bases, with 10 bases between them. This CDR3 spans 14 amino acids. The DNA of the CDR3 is TGTGCCAGCAGTGACCCCGGGATCAATTCACCCCTCCACTTT. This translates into CASSDPGINSPLHF. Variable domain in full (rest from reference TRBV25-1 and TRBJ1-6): EADIYQTPRYLVIGTGKKITLECSQTMGHDKMYWYQQDPGMELHLIHYSYGVNSTEKGDLSSESTVSRIRTEHFPLTLESARPSHTSQYLCASSDPGINSPLHFGNGTRLTVT.

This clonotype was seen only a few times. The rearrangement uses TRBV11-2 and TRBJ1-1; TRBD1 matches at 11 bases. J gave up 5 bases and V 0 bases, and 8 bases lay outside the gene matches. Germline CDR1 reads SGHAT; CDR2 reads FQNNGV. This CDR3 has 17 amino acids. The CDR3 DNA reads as TGTGCCAGCAGCTTAGAAAGGACAGGGGGCGCGAGGACTGAAGCTTTCTTT. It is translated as CASSLERTGGARTEAFF.

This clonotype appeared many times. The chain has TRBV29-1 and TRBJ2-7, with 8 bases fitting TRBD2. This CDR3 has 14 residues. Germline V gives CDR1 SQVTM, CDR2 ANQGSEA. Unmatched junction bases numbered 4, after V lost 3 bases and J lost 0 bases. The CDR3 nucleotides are TGCAGCGTTGAGTCTAGCGGGTCCTCCTACGAGCAGTACTTC. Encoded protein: CSVESSGSSYEQYF.

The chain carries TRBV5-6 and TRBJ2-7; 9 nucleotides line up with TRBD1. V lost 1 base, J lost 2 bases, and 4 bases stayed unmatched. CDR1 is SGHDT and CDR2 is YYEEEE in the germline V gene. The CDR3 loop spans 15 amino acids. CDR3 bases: TGTGCCAGCAGCTTGTTCGGGACAGGGACCTACGAGCAGTACTTC. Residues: CASSLFGTGTYEQYF.

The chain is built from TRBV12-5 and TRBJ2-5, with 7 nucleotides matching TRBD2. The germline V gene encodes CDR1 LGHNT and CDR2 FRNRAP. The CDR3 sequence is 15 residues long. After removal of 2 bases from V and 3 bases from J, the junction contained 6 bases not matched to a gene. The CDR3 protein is CASGLYGGGEETQYF. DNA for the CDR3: TGTGCTAGTGGTTTGTATGGGGGAGGGGAAGAGACCCAGTACTTC.

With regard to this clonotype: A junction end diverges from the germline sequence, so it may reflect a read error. CDR3 residues: CVSSIFSSTGELFF. CDR3 coding DNA: TGTGTCAGTAGTATCTTCTCCTCCACCGGGGAGCTGTTTTTT. The chain carries TRBV19 and TRBJ2-2; no firm D call. Germline V CDR1 and CDR2: LNHDA, SQIVND (reference sequence). The CDR3 contains 14 residues.

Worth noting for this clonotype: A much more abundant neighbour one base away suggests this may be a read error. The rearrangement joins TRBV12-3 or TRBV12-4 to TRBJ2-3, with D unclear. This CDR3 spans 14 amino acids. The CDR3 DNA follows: TGTGCCAACAGTTCAGAGTGGAGCACAGATACGCAGTATTTT. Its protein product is CANSSEWSTDTQYF.

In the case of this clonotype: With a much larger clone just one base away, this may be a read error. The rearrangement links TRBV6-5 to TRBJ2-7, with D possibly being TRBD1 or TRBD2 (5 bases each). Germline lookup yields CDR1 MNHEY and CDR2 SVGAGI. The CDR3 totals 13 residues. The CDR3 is CASSGTGFYEQNF. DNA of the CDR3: TGTGCCAGCAGCGGGACGGGGTTTTACGAGCAGAACTTC.

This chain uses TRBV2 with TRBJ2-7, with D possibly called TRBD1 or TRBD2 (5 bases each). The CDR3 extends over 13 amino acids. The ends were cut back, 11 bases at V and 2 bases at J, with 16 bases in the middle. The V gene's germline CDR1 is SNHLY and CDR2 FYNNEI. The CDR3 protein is CARTGDGAYEQYF. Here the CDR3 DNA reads TGTGCCCGCACCGGGGACGGAGCCTACGAGCAGTACTTC.

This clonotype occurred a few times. The CDR3 loop is CSAIGQGAQVYYGYTF. For the CDR3, the DNA is TGCAGTGCTATCGGTCAGGGGGCGCAAGTTTACTATGGCTACACCTTC. The rearrangement uses TRBV20-1 and TRBJ1-2; 8 nucleotides match TRBD1. V dropped 4 bases and J dropped 3; count of bases not matched to a gene: 13. The germline V gene has CDR1 DFQATT and CDR2 SNEGSKA (reference sequence). The CDR3 extends over 16 amino acids.

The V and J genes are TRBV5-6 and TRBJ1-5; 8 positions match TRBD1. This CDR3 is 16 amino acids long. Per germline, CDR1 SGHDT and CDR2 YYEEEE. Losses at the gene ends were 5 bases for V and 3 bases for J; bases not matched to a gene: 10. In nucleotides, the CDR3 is TGTGCCAGCAGTATATCCGGGACAGGACTCAATCAGCCCCAGCATTTT. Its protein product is CASSISGTGLNQPQHF. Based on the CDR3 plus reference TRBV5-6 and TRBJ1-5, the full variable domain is DAGVTQSPTHLIKTRGQQVTLRCSPKSGHDTVSWYQQALGQGPQFIFQYYEEEERQRGNFPDRFSGHQFPNYSSELNVNALLLGDSALYLCASSISGTGLNQPQHFGDGTRLSIL.

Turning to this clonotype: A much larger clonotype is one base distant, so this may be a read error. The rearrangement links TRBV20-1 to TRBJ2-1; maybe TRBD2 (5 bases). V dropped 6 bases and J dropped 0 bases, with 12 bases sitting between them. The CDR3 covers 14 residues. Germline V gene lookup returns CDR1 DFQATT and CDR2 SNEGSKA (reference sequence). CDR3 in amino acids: CSARRRNSYNEQFF. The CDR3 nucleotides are TGCAGTGCCCGCCGGAGGAACTCCTACAATGAGCAGTTCTTC.

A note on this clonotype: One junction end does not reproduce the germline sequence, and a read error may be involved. CDR3 sequence: CASSTRHGANTGAFF. The DNA for the CDR3 is TGTGCCAGTAGTACCCGACACGGTGCGAACACTGGAGCTTTCTTT. The chain links TRBV19 to TRBJ1-1; D is unresolved. Germline CDR1 is LNHDA and CDR2 is SQIVND (reference sequence). The CDR3 contains 15 residues. Together with reference TRBV19 and TRBJ1-1, the CDR3 gives the full variable domain: DGGITQSPKYLFRKEGQNVTLSCEQNLNHDAMYWYRQDPGQGLRLIYYSQIVNDFQKGDIAEGYSVSREKKESFPLTVTSAQKNPTAFYLCASSTRHGANTGAFFGQGTRLTVV.

In DNA, the CDR3 is TGTGCCAGCAGTGAAGCCGGGGCAGGGATAGCTAAAAACTACAATGAGCAGTTCTTC. Translated: CASSEAGAGIAKNYNEQFF. The V gene is TRBV25-1, the J gene TRBJ2-1, with D possibly called TRBD1 or TRBD2 (5 bases each). The V gene lost 2 bases and the J gene lost 3 bases, with 23 bases spanning the gap. The germline V gene has CDR1 MGHDK and CDR2 SYGVNS. The CDR3 runs 19 residues.

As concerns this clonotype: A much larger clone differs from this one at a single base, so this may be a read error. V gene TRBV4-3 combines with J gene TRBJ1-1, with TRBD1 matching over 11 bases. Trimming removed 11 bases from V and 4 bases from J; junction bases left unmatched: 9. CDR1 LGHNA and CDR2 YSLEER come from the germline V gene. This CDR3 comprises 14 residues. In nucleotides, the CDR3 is TGCGCCCGCGGACAGGGGACAGGGGGCACTGAAGCTTTCTTT. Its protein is CARGQGTGGTEAFF.

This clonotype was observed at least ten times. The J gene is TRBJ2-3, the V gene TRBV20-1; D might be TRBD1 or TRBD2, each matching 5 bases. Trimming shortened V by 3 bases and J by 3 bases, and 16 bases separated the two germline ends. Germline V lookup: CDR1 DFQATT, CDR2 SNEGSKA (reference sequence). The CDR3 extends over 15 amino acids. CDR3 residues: CSARGTSLGTDTQYF. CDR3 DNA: TGCAGTGCTAGGGGGACGAGTCTTGGGACAGATACGCAGTATTTT.

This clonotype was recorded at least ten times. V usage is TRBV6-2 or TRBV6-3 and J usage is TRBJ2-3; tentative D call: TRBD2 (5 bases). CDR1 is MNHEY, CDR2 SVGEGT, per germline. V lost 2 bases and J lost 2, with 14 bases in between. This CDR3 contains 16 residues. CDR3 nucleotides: TGTGCCAGCAGTTACCTCCGGCTAGCCACCACAGATACGCAGTATTTT. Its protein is CASSYLRLATTDTQYF.

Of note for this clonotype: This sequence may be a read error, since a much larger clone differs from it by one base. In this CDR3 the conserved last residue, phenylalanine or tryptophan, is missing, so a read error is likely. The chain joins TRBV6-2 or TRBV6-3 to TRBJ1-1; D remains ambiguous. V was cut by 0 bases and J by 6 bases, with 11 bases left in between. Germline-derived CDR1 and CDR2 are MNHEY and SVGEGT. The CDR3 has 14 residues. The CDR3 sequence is CASSYSPLVPEAFS. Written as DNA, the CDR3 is TGTGCCAGCAGTTACTCCCCCCTCGTCCCTGAAGCTTTCTCT.

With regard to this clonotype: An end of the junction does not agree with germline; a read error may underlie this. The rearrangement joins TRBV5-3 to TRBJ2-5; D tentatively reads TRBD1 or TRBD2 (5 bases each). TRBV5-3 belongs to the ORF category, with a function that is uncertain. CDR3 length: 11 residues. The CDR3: CASSSPGPQSF. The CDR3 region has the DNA TGTGCCAGCAGCTCTCCGGGACCCCAGTCCTTC.

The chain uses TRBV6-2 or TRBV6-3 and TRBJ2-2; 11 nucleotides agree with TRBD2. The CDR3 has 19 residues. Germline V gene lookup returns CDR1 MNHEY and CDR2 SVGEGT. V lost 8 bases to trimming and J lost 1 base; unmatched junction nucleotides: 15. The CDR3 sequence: CASAYPGLADWGNTGELFF. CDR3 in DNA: TGTGCCAGCGCGTACCCGGGACTAGCGGACTGGGGGAACACCGGGGAGCTGTTTTTT.

The CDR3 DNA sequence: TGCAGCGTTGAAGATCAGGGGGGCAGGGCTGGAAACGCGCAGTACTTC. It codes for CSVEDQGGRAGNAQYF. The rearrangement joins TRBV29-1 to TRBJ2-7; TRBD1 might be the D (7 bases). Trimming took 0 bases from V and 9 from J, leaving 24 bases between them. The CDR3 contains 16 residues. The germline V gene encodes CDR1 SQVTM and CDR2 ANQGSEA.

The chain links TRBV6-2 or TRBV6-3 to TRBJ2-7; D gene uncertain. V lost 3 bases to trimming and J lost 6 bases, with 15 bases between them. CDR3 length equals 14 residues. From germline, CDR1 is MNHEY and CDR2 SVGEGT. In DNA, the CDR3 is TGTGCCAGCAGTTATATAGGGTTCCGCGGCGAGCAGTACTTC. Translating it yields CASSYIGFRGEQYF.

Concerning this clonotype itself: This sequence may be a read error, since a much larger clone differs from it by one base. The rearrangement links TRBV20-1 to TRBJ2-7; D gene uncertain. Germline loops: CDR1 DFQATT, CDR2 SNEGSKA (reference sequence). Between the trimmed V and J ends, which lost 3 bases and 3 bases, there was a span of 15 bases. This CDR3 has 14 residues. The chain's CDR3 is CSASTGHNFYEQYF. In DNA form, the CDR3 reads TGCAGTGCTAGTACGGGCCACAACTTCTACGAGCAGTACTTC.